This record covers a single T cell receptor beta chain. Its specificity is unknown. The CDR3 extends over 15 amino acids. Per germline, CDR1 SEHNR and CDR2 FQNEAQ (reference sequence). J lost 0 bases, V lost 6 bases, and 6 bases had no gene match. These data belong to a study of Graves' ophthalmopathy and Graves' hyperthyroidism. Clinicians made diagnoses from clinical symptoms, serum thyroxine, TRAb, thyroid ultrasound and orbital computed tomography. Amplification of TCR beta CDR3 regions used RNA transcripts. Second-round multiplex PCR followed a first-round RT-PCR using HTBI primers. TCRdb re-called the multiplex PCR reads with MiXCR, one entry per CDR3 protein. The sample yields about 740,000 distinct CDR3 sequences, approximately 40% seen once. Findings and limits, study-wide: A model of 13 signatures distinguished ophthalmopathy from stable hyperthyroidism at under 90% sensitivity and nearly 82% specificity. Most thyroid clonotypes with frequency above 0.001 were detected in blood too.

The TCR originated in an adult man with Graves' ophthalmopathy. The chain employs TRBV7-9 and TRBJ2-5, with 8 bases lining up with TRBD2. Sequencing was carried out using peripheral blood. The CDR3 spells CASSSKLADQETQYF. CDR3 coding DNA: TGTGCCAGCAGTTCCAAACTAGCGGACCAAGAGACCCAGTACTTC.